This record looks at one T cell receptor beta chain sequence and its context. At one boundary the junction diverges from the germline segment, which might be a read error. These data originate in a study of tumor-infiltrating lymphocytes in primary liver carcinoma. Co-extraction yielded RNA and DNA from around 20-30 mg of unsorted bulk tissue. Reverse transcription of roughly 470 ng total RNA with a constant-region primer produced TCR beta cDNA. What produced the TCR beta libraries was three nested multiplex PCR rounds using slightly modified ARM-PCR. A C-beta reverse primer and TRBV1-TRBV30 forward primers served in each of the first two PCR rounds, at approximately 10 cycles apiece. TCRdb independently ran MiXCR on the multiplex PCR reads; one entry per CDR3 protein. The table lists about 78,000 distinct CDR3 sequences, over 60% of them singletons, with about 27% in the top ten. This CDR3 has 13 amino acids.

The J gene is TRBJ2-7, the V gene TRBV12-3 or TRBV12-4; 9 bases agree with TRBD1. The sequencing sample was made of liver tumor tissue from sampling region 4. Sample subset: tumor region T4, right-lateral pole. This clonotype was sampled from a man aged 40-49 years with primary liver carcinoma and hepatitis B virus infection. CDR3 sequence reads: CVSSQQGAAEQYF. The CDR3 DNA is TGTGTCAGCAGTCAACAGGGGGCTGCCGAGCAATACTTC.